These 10 T cell receptor beta chains originate from one sample sequenced in a study of vaccination effects on CD4 cells after COVID-19. CD4+ T cells specific for antigen were expanded with viral peptide pools by the ViraFEST assay before sequencing. Subsequent to 10 days of culture, CD4+ T cells were isolated. Participants received two doses of either the BNT162b2 or mRNA-1273 vaccine. Antigen specificity for these receptors is unknown. The data were produced by immunoSEQ multiplex PCR, yet TCRdb's version contains in-frame clones alone and is incomplete. The sample has approximately 78,000 clones; about 80% are singletons. The starting material was CD4+ T cells from PBMCs cultured with HCoV-229E spike peptides, obtained after COVID-19 vaccination. Receptors originate from a human donor who received a COVID-19 vaccine.

V gene TRBV5-4 combines with J gene TRBJ2-7, with TRBD1 matching 7 bases. The length of the CDR3 is 12 residues. Per germline, CDR1 SGHNT and CDR2 YYREEE (reference sequence). The J segment lost 4 bases and the V segment lost 2 bases, leaving 0 bases of the junction unmatched. In DNA, the CDR3 is TGTGCCAGCAGCTTACAGGGGTACGAGCAGTACGTC. It translates to CASSLQGYEQYV.

This clone appeared once. This chain uses TRBV12-3 or TRBV12-4 with TRBJ2-1; maybe TRBD2 (5 bases). The CDR3 has 13 amino acids. V gave up 2 bases and J gave up 10 bases, with 12 bases separating them. CDR3 DNA sequence: TGTGCCAGCAGTTTAAAGACTATCCACGAGCAGTTCTTC. It is translated as CASSLKTIHEQFF.

This clone was seen only once. V and J are TRBV10-2 and TRBJ2-5, with D possibly being TRBD1 or TRBD2 (5 bases each). Germline V gene lookup returns CDR1 WSHSY and CDR2 SAAADI. V lost 6 bases and J lost 6, with 17 bases in between. The CDR3 length is 14 residues. The CDR3 region is CASRFGQGGQTQYF. As DNA, the CDR3 is TGCGCCAGCAGGTTCGGGCAGGGCGGGCAGACCCAGTACTTC.

V and J are TRBV6-5 and TRBJ1-2; D call uncertain. CDR3 length: 13 residues. Per the germline V gene, CDR1 is MNHEY and CDR2 is SVGAGI. V lost 6 bases and J 4 bases, leaving 12 bases between the germline ends. CDR3 nucleotide sequence: TGTGCCAGCAGCTTAGGACGGCGCTATGGCTACACCTTC. Translating it yields CASSLGRRYGYTF.

This sequence joins TRBV28 and TRBJ2-5; D possibly corresponds to TRBD2 (7 bases). Germline V CDR1 and CDR2: MDHEN, SYDVKM. The CDR3 extends over 14 amino acids. Trimming removed 4 bases from V and 1 base from J, with 10 bases in between. The CDR3 bases are TGTGCCAGCAGTTCGGGGGGCTCCCAAGAGACCCAGTACTTC. The encoded protein is CASSSGGSQETQYF.

The chain couples TRBV6-2 or TRBV6-3 to TRBJ2-5; D unclear. The CDR3 is made up of 13 amino acids. Germline-derived CDR1 and CDR2 are MNHEY and SVGEGT. Trimming cost V 5 bases and J 1 base, with 8 bases left between them. The CDR3 spells CASSMMTQETQYF. In DNA, the CDR3 is TGTGCCAGCAGTATGATGACCCAAGAGACCCAGTACTTC.

This clone occurred a few times. V is TRBV14 and J is TRBJ1-4, with 9 positions matching TRBD1. This CDR3 comprises 15 residues. The V and J ends lost 6 bases and 3 bases, in that order; junction bases with no gene match: 5. The germline V gene has CDR1 SGHDN and CDR2 FVKESK. This CDR3 is CASRKRQGANEKLFF. The CDR3 DNA follows: TGTGCCAGCAGGAAGAGACAGGGGGCTAATGAAAAACTGTTTTTT.

The CDR3 nucleotides read TGTGCCACCAGCAGAGATCGGACTAGCGGGAGGGGGCACACTAGCACAGATACGCAGTATTTT. Translated: CATSRDRTSGRGHTSTDTQYF. This chain links TRBV15 with TRBJ2-3, with 15 bases lining up with TRBD2. This CDR3 is built from 21 residues. Germline-derived CDR1 and CDR2 are LNHNV and YYDKDF (reference sequence). V lost 0 bases and J lost 0; bases outside the gene matches: 10.

J is TRBJ2-1 and V is TRBV10-3; 7 bases are a match to TRBD2. The CDR3 totals 14 residues. CDR1 and CDR2 (germline): ENHRY, SYGVKD. V trimming: 4 bases; J trimming: 5 bases; junction bases outside the gene matches: 5. The CDR3 sequence is CAISGGGTDNEQFF. The CDR3 DNA reads as TGTGCCATCAGTGGCGGGGGAACTGACAATGAGCAGTTCTTC.

V gene TRBV30 combines with J gene TRBJ1-6, with 9 bases that match TRBD1. J was trimmed by 9 bases and V by 1 base; bases with no gene match: 7. The CDR3 length is 15 residues. Germline V gives CDR1 GTSNPN, CDR2 SVGIG (reference sequence). The CDR3 bases are TGTGCCTGGAGTGGAAAGACAGGGGGTACTTCACCCCTCCACTTT. Its translation: CAWSGKTGGTSPLHF.